Listed below are T cell receptor beta chains from one sample, sequenced in a study of blood T cell repertoires in COVID-19. Measured with immunoSEQ multiplex PCR; TCRdb has only the in-frame clones, and not every one. The profile shows under 200,000 clones, 70% to 80% of them singletons. The sequencing input was peripheral blood. These receptors were collected from a woman aged 55-70 years with COVID-19, enrolled during active disease. Each CDR3 is given with its conserved first and last residue. D genes are given only for firm matches. Size values are once, few and many counts, or a class for expanded clones, and some rows have none.

d_call j_call clone_size v_call cdr3_aa cdr3_nt
- TRBJ2-2 - TRBV5-6 CASTLVGGNTGELFF TGTGCCAGCACCCTGGTAGGAGGTAACACCGGGGAGCTGTTTTTT
TRBD2 TRBJ2-5 - TRBV7-8 CASSPRSGGGETQYF TGTGCCAGCTCGCCTCGGAGCGGGGGCGGAGAGACCCAGTACTTC
TRBD2 TRBJ2-3 - TRBV3-1/TRBV3-2 CASSQGAGVPDTQYF TGTGCCAGCAGCCAAGGGGCGGGAGTTCCGGATACGCAGTATTTT
TRBD1 TRBJ2-6 - TRBV7-6 CASSTRQGDRSGANVLTF TGTGCCAGCAGCACTCGACAGGGGGACAGGTCTGGGGCCAACGTCCTGACTTTC
TRBD1 TRBJ2-1 - TRBV3-1/TRBV3-2 CASSQDQWTGGGNEQFF TGTGCCAGCAGCCAAGATCAGTGGACAGGGGGAGGCAATGAGCAGTTCTTC
TRBD2 TRBJ2-1 - TRBV5-6 CASSLGPLAGVGEQFF TGTGCCAGCAGCTTGGGACCTCTAGCGGGGGTCGGTGAGCAGTTCTTC
- TRBJ1-1 - TRBV5-6 CASSPYGRGTEAFF TGTGCCAGCAGCCCTTACGGTCGGGGCACTGAAGCTTTCTTT
TRBD1 TRBJ2-5 - TRBV30 CAWSSGTVQETQYF TGTGCCTGGAGTTCGGGGACAGTTCAAGAGACCCAGTACTTC
TRBD2 TRBJ2-5 once TRBV11-2 CASSLGLAGSETQYF TGTGCCAGCAGCTTAGGCCTAGCGGGGAGCGAGACCCAGTACTTC
- TRBJ1-1 - TRBV7-2 CASSLDNGGTEAFF TGTGCCAGCAGCTTGGACAACGGGGGGACTGAAGCTTTCTTT
TRBD1 TRBJ1-2 once TRBV27 CASSLRQGSGYTF TGTGCCAGCAGTTTAAGACAGGGGTCTGGCTACACCTTC
TRBD2 TRBJ2-1 - TRBV5-4 CASSSRTSGRVNEQFF TGTGCCAGCAGCTCCCGGACTAGCGGGAGAGTCAATGAGCAGTTCTTC
- TRBJ1-1 - TRBV2 CASRETVGTFF TGTGCCAGCAGGGAGACAGTGGGGACTTTCTTT
TRBD1 TRBJ2-5 once TRBV5-4 CASSPGQASQETQYF TGTGCCAGCAGCCCCGGACAGGCGTCACAAGAGACCCAGTACTTC
- TRBJ2-2 - TRBV7-8 CASSLVTPWNTGELFF TGTGCCAGCAGCTTAGTTACTCCCTGGAACACCGGGGAGCTGTTTTTT
TRBD1 TRBJ1-4 - TRBV2 CASSEIHRGWSKLFF TGTGCCAGCAGTGAAATACACAGGGGATGGTCGAAACTGTTTTTT
- TRBJ1-1 - TRBV10-2 CASSPEAEAFF TGCGCCAGCAGTCCGGAGGCTGAAGCTTTCTTT
- TRBJ1-6 - TRBV10-3 CAINTGYNSPLHF TGTGCCATCAATACAGGGTATAATTCACCCCTCCACTTT
TRBD2 TRBJ2-7 once TRBV10-3 CAISEPSGIREQYF TGTGCCATCAGTGAGCCTAGCGGGATCAGGGAGCAGTACTTC
- TRBJ2-4 few TRBV11-2 CASSLGNGLAKNIQYF TGTGCCAGCAGCTTAGGAAATGGACTAGCCAAAAACATTCAGTACTTC
TRBD2 TRBJ2-7 - TRBV6-2/TRBV6-3 CASSPRLAGGFYEQYF TGTGCCAGCAGTCCCAGACTAGCGGGAGGGTTCTACGAGCAGTACTTC
- TRBJ1-5 - TRBV28 CASSLPRGQGNQPQHF TGTGCCAGCAGTCTCCCGCGGGGGCAGGGAAATCAGCCCCAGCATTTT
- TRBJ1-3 many TRBV7-3 CASSSQPQGSGNTIYF TGTGCCAGCAGCTCGCAACCGCAGGGCTCTGGAAACACCATATATTTT
- TRBJ1-1 - TRBV28 CASSFPRLTGHVDTEAFF TGTGCCAGCAGTTTCCCCAGACTTACAGGGCACGTGGACACTGAAGCTTTCTTT
- TRBJ1-1 - TRBV2 CASTKTRGTEAFF TGTGCCAGCACCAAGACACGGGGCACTGAAGCTTTCTTT
- TRBJ2-3 - TRBV7-2 CASSSYGTSTDTQYF TGTGCCAGCAGCTCTTACGGGACTAGCACAGATACGCAGTATTTT
TRBD2 TRBJ2-6 once TRBV5-1 CASSLERTSGTGANVLTF TGCGCCAGCAGCTTGGAGAGGACTAGCGGGACTGGGGCCAACGTCCTGACTTTC
- TRBJ2-5 - TRBV7-2 CASSFGRTAQETQYF TGTGCCAGCAGCTTCGGGCGGACAGCTCAAGAGACCCAGTACTTC
- TRBJ2-1 - TRBV3-1/TRBV3-2 CASSQGPSPGSREQFF TGTGCCAGCAGCCAAGGGCCCTCTCCAGGGTCCCGTGAGCAGTTCTTC
TRBD2 TRBJ2-1 - TRBV5-1 CASSLAAFLAGGYNEQFF TGCGCCAGCAGCTTGGCAGCTTTCCTAGCGGGGGGGTACAATGAGCAGTTCTTC
- TRBJ2-7 - TRBV4-3 CASSQFPETRYEQYF TGCGCCAGCAGCCAATTTCCTGAAACACGCTACGAGCAGTACTTC
- TRBJ1-4 - TRBV6-5 CASSYSMLTTPEKLFF TGTGCCAGCAGTTACTCAATGTTAACAACCCCTGAAAAACTGTTTTTT
- TRBJ2-1 - TRBV4-1 CASRQPGKNEQFF TGCGCCAGCAGACAACCGGGAAAAAATGAGCAGTTCTTC
TRBD2 TRBJ2-1 few TRBV28 CASSTGTSGFF TGTGCCAGCAGTACCGGGACTAGTGGGTTCTTC
TRBD1 TRBJ2-4 - TRBV2 CASSADRALDIQYF TGTGCCAGCAGTGCGGACAGGGCGTTGGACATTCAGTACTTC
- TRBJ1-5 once TRBV6-2/TRBV6-3 CASSYGALIYFSNQPQHF TGTGCCAGCAGTTACGGAGCCCTCATTTACTTTAGCAATCAGCCCCAGCATTTT
- TRBJ2-6 - TRBV28 CASSSVLGANVLTF TGTGCCAGCAGTTCGGTTCTTGGGGCCAACGTCCTGACTTTC
TRBD2 TRBJ2-3 - TRBV6-1 CASSALAGAGTDTQYF TGTGCCAGCAGTGCTCTAGCGGGGGCCGGCACAGATACGCAGTATTTT
TRBD2 TRBJ2-1 - TRBV9 CASSVGSGTYNEQFF TGTGCCAGCAGCGTAGGTAGCGGGACATACAATGAGCAGTTCTTC
- TRBJ2-2 few TRBV5-5 CASSLNPGIAGELFF TGTGCCAGCAGCTTGAACCCGGGAATCGCCGGGGAGCTGTTTTTT
TRBD2 TRBJ2-5 once TRBV5-1 CASSFRTSGDQETQYF TGCGCCAGCAGCTTCCGGACTAGCGGGGACCAAGAGACCCAGTACTTC
TRBD2 TRBJ2-1 once TRBV27 CASSPPGGRKYNEQFF TGTGCCAGCAGTCCCCCGGGAGGGCGCAAGTACAATGAGCAGTTCTTC
TRBD1 TRBJ1-1 - TRBV7-2 CASSLTGMNTEAFF TGTGCCAGCAGCTTGACAGGGATGAACACTGAAGCTTTCTTT
- TRBJ1-6 - TRBV5-1 CASSLGQVDNSPLHF TGCGCCAGCAGCTTGGGGCAGGTTGATAATTCACCCCTCCACTTT
TRBD1 TRBJ1-4 - TRBV7-7 CASSPGQGRGEKLFF TGTGCTAGCAGCCCGGGACAGGGAAGAGGTGAAAAACTGTTTTTT
TRBD2 TRBJ2-1 - TRBV5-1 CASSGRLAGTREGQFF TGCGCCAGCAGCGGGCGACTAGCGGGGACTAGGGAGGGGCAGTTCTTC
- TRBJ2-2 - TRBV5-1 CASSIGQSRGTGELFF TGCGCCAGCAGCATCGGACAGAGCCGGGGCACCGGGGAGCTGTTTTTT